This T cell receptor (beta chain) was sequenced in a study of spatial heterogeneity in lung cancer. On each TCR cDNA molecule, a unique molecular identifier was present. TCRdb reanalysed the 5' RACE reads using MiXCR and keeps one entry per CDR3 protein. Here the sample spans about 39,000 distinct CDR3 sequences, 3% to 3.5% being singletons. This clonotype showed up many times. Trimming removed 7 bases from V and 3 bases from J, with 7 bases in between. The V gene's germline CDR1 is MNHEY and CDR2 SVGEGT. The CDR3 spans 11 residues. The time point denotes: sample taken at primary tumor resection. Donors were under 90 untreated early-stage non-small cell lung cancer patients. Researchers sequenced whole RNA taken from tumor, nontumor lung or frozen PBMC without sorting.

This receptor was identified in a male donor with early-stage non-small cell lung cancer. This sample comprised normal lung tissue next to the tumor, obtained at surgery. The chain combines TRBV6-2 or TRBV6-3 with TRBJ2-7, with D uncertain. Written as DNA, the CDR3 is TGTGCCAGCACTGAGAGCTACGAGCAGTACTTC. Encoded protein: CASTESYEQYF.